This TCR beta chain was captured by sequencing in a study of blood T cell repertoires in COVID-19. V lost 5 bases to trimming and J lost 8 bases, with 15 bases between them. The CDR3 consists of 14 residues. Germline CDR1 SEHNR, CDR2 FQNEAQ (reference sequence). Clones were read by immunoSEQ multiplex PCR, and TCRdb kept only the in-frame ones, dropping some. Of about 400,000 clones detected, roughly nine tenths appear once; the ten largest clones hold just under 3%. Participants had their cohort set by participant-reported clinical history. This clonotype was obtained from a woman aged 30 to 39 who had recovered from COVID-19. V is TRBV7-9 and J is TRBJ1-4; no clear D. The sequenced sample consisted of PBMCs or T cells enriched from blood (not recorded which). CDR3 amino acids: CASSPTGLGEKLFF. The CDR3 bases are TGTGCCAGCAGCCCTACGGGGTTGGGGGAAAAACTGTTTTTT.